Each of the 7 T cell receptor beta chains below was sequenced from the same sample in a study of cytomegalovirus exposure and HLA in healthy donors. Primers for the PCR totalled 60 Vbeta and 13 Jbeta. Here immunoSEQ multiplex PCR was the method, and the copy in TCRdb shows in-frame clones only, minus some. Of about 37,000 clones listed, roughly 74% are singletons. Sequencing was carried out using PBMCs. Receptors originate from a man in his thirties or forties in good health and CMV-seronegative.

On this clone: The junction differs from germline at one of its ends, possibly a read error. The chain carries TRBV6-1 and TRBJ1-2; the D gene is possibly TRBD1 (5 bases). From germline, CDR1 is MNHNS and CDR2 SASEGT. The CDR3 is made up of 11 amino acids. CDR3 DNA sequence: TGTGCCAGCAGGAGGGACTATGGCTACCCCTTC. Translating it yields CASRRDYGYPF.

V gene TRBV7-8 combines with J gene TRBJ1-1; TRBD1 agrees at 12 bases. This CDR3 region has 14 residues. The trim removed 5 bases at V and 6 bases at J, leaving 4 bases unmatched. Germline CDR1 is SGHVS and CDR2 is FQNEAQ. CDR3 residues: CASSKGQGASEAFF. CDR3 in DNA: TGTGCCAGCAGCAAGGGACAGGGGGCTTCTGAAGCTTTCTTT. Full variable domain (outside the CDR3, taken from reference TRBV7-8 and TRBJ1-1): GAGVSQSPRYKVAKRGQDVALRCDPISGHVSLFWYQQALGQGPEFLTYFQNEAQLDKSGLPSDRFFAERPEGSVSTLKIQRTQQEDSAVYLCASSKGQGASEAFFGQGTRLTVV.

J is TRBJ2-6 and V is TRBV7-2, with no clear D. The CDR3 consists of 15 residues. V was shortened by 3 bases and J by 1 base, with 7 bases between the two germline ends. The germline gives CDR1 SGHTA, CDR2 FQGNSA. CDR3 nucleotides: TGTGCCAGCAGCTTCATCGAGTCTGGGGCCAACGTCCTGACTTTC. Translating it yields CASSFIESGANVLTF.

This chain links TRBV2 with TRBJ2-1; 9 bases fit TRBD1. Germline V CDR1 and CDR2: SNHLY, FYNNEI. V gave up 10 bases and J gave up 0 bases; unmatched junction bases: 10. This CDR3 spans 16 amino acids. The CDR3 sequence is CATWGGQGTSYNEQFF. As DNA, the CDR3 is TGTGCCACCTGGGGGGGACAGGGCACCTCCTACAATGAGCAGTTCTTC.

The genes are TRBV19 and TRBJ1-2, with 8 bases matching TRBD1. V gave up 10 bases and J gave up 8 bases; unmatched junction bases: 6. The germline gives CDR1 LNHDA, CDR2 SQIVND (reference sequence). There are 11 residues in the CDR3. The CDR3 DNA is TGTGCCACCGCACAGGGGGGAGGCTACACCTTC. Its translation is CATAQGGGYTF.

The rearrangement links TRBV15 to TRBJ1-3; D not resolved. CDR3 length: 16 residues. The V end was cut by 0 bases, the J end by 4 bases, with 13 bases between. In germline, CDR1 is LNHNV, CDR2 YYDKDF (reference sequence). The CDR3 reads CATSREIEPSGNTIYF. The DNA of the CDR3 is TGTGCCACCAGCAGAGAGATAGAACCTTCCGGAAACACCATATATTTT.

The V and J genes are TRBV28 and TRBJ1-5; 7 bases agree with TRBD1. J lost 3 bases, V lost 1 base, and 12 bases had no gene match. Germline CDR1 MDHEN, CDR2 SYDVKM. There are 18 residues in the CDR3. The chain's CDR3 is CASSLSTGFGSINQPQHF. In DNA form, the CDR3 reads TGTGCCAGCAGTTTATCGACAGGGTTCGGGTCAATCAATCAGCCCCAGCATTTT.